These 7 T cell receptor beta chains were sequenced from one sample in a study of CD8 T cells in ankylosing spondylitis. Each CDR3 protein is one row after TCRdb ran MiXCR on the 5' RACE reads. The table lists 180,000 or so distinct CDR3 sequences, around a tenth of them singletons. The sample was blood, either unsorted or a sorted T cell fraction (not recorded which). These receptor sequences come from a male donor with ankylosing spondylitis or in good health (not recorded which).

As concerns this clonotype: This clone may be a read error of a much larger clone one base away. V is TRBV10-2 and J is TRBJ2-1; 14 bases are a match to TRBD2. The germline gives CDR1 WSHSY, CDR2 SAAADI. The CDR3 has 15 residues. CDR3 residues: CANSDPGTSGSEQFF. DNA for the CDR3: TGCGCCAACAGTGACCCCGGGACTAGCGGGAGTGAGCAGTTCTTC.

This clonotype has more than one count but fewer than ten. V is TRBV7-6 and J is TRBJ2-5, with TRBD2 matching 7 bases. The CDR3 spans 14 residues. The germline gives CDR1 SGHVS, CDR2 FNYEAQ. V was pared by 1 base and J by 4 bases, with 3 bases of the junction left unmatched. CDR3 protein: CASSLEIAGETQYF. The CDR3 DNA reads TGTGCCAGCAGCTTAGAAATAGCGGGAGAGACCCAGTACTTC. The complete variable domain, with remaining parts taken from reference TRBV7-6 and TRBJ2-5, reads GAGVSQSPRYKVTKRGQDVALRCDPISGHVSLYWYRQALGQGPEFLTYFNYEAQQDKSGLPNDRFSAERPEGSISTLTIQRTEQRDSAMYRCASSLEIAGETQYFGPGTRLLVL.

There are many counts of this clonotype. The chain combines TRBV5-1 with TRBJ2-7; 7 bases align to TRBD2. The length of the CDR3 is 15 residues. CDR1 is SGHRS, CDR2 YFSETQ, per germline. V lost 3 bases and J lost 2; bases outside the gene matches: 8. This CDR3 reads CASSWGGAGPYEQYF. The CDR3 DNA follows: TGCGCCAGCAGCTGGGGAGGAGCGGGGCCCTACGAGCAGTACTTC.

This clonotype was picked up a small number of times. V gene TRBV12-3 or TRBV12-4 combines with J gene TRBJ2-1, with 8 bases identical to TRBD1. J lost 7 bases, V lost 7 bases, and 12 bases had no gene match. This CDR3 spans 15 amino acids. The CDR3 nucleotides are TGTGCCAGCAATCCTCGGACAGGGATAGGTAATGAGCAGTTCTTC. Protein sequence: CASNPRTGIGNEQFF.

This clonotype occurred a few times. The chain uses TRBV5-4 and TRBJ2-7, with D uncertain. Germline V gene sequence: CDR1 SGHNT, CDR2 YYREEE (reference sequence). This CDR3 has 13 amino acids. Trimming removed 3 bases at V and 8 bases at J, with 15 bases between. CDR3 protein: CASSSLPVQQQYF. The DNA for the CDR3 is TGTGCCAGCAGCTCCCTACCGGTACAGCAGCAGTACTTC.

This clonotype was counted ten times or more. V is TRBV20-1 and J is TRBJ2-3, with D hard to call. Trimming shortened V by 3 bases and J by 4 bases, and 11 bases separated the two germline ends. The CDR3 has 13 residues. Germline V gene lookup returns CDR1 DFQATT and CDR2 SNEGSKA (reference sequence). CDR3 sequence (DNA): TGCAGTGCTAGGCCCAGTCACGCAGATACGCAGTATTTT. Protein: CSARPSHADTQYF.

This clonotype was seen repeatedly, ten times or more. This chain connects TRBV29-1 to TRBJ2-3; possible D gene TRBD1, 5 bases. This CDR3 comprises 13 residues. Trimming removed 4 bases from V and 4 bases from J, with 12 bases in between. Per the germline V gene, CDR1 is SQVTM and CDR2 is ANQGSEA. CDR3 protein: CSVGVRGPDTQYF. CDR3 coding DNA: TGCAGCGTTGGGGTAAGGGGCCCAGATACGCAGTATTTT.